This T cell receptor (beta chain) was observed in a study of T cells expressing NK-cell markers. About the study: Sequenced donors, eight in total, included seven who were HCMV-seropositive and one who was seronegative.

TCRdb derives one entry per CDR3 protein from the 5' RACE reads, leaving out DNA. The table for this sample gives about 32,000 distinct CDR3 sequences. Sequencing used blood T cells: a sorted CD56 or NKG2C T cell subset, CD4+ or CD8+ T cells, or bulk PBMC T cells (not recorded which). The source of this sequence is a woman between 18 and 70 years old in good health.

CDR3 protein: CSGEGGPAYNEQFF. V usage is TRBV29-1 and J usage is TRBJ2-1; there is no DNA to check the TCRdb D call of TRBD1. This CDR3 comprises 14 residues. From germline, CDR1 is SQVTM and CDR2 ANQGSEA.